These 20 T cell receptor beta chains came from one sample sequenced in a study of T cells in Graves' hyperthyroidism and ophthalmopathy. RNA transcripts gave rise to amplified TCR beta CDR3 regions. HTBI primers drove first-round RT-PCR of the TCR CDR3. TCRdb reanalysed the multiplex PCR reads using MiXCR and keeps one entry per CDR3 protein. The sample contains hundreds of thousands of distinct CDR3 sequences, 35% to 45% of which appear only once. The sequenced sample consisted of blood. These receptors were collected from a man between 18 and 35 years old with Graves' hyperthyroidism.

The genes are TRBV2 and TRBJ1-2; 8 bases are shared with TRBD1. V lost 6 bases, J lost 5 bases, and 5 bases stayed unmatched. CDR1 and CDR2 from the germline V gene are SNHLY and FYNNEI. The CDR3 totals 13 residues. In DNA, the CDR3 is TGTGCCAGCAGATGGGGACAGGTTTATGGCTACACCTTC. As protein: CASRWGQVYGYTF.

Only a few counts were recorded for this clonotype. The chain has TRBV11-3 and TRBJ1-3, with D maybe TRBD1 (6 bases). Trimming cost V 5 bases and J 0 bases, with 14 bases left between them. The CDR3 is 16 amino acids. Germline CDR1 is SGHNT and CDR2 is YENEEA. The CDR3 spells CASSLVGHLSGNTIYF. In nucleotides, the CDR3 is TGTGCCAGCAGCCTTGTGGGACATCTCTCTGGAAACACCATATATTTT.

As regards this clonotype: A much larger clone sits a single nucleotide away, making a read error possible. CDR3 coding DNA: TGTGCCAGCAGTGGGGGGCGTATCCTCGGTGGCTACACCTTC. Encoded protein: CASSGGRILGGYTF. The J gene is TRBJ1-2, the V gene TRBV2; D is possibly TRBD1 (6 bases). From germline, CDR1 is SNHLY and CDR2 FYNNEI. The V and J ends lost 4 bases and 7 bases respectively, with 16 bases between them. The CDR3 sequence is 14 residues long.

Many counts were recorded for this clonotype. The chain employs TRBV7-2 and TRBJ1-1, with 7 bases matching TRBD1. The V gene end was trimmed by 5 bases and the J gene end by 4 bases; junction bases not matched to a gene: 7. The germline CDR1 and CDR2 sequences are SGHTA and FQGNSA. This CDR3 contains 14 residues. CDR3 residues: CASSIDRVGTEAFF. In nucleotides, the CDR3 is TGTGCCAGCAGCATAGACAGGGTGGGCACTGAAGCTTTCTTT. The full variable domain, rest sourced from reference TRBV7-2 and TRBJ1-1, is GAGVSQSPSNKVTEKGKDVELRCDPISGHTALYWYRQSLGQGLEFLIYFQGNSAPDKSGLPSDRFSAERTGGSVSTLTIQRTQQEDSAVYLCASSIDRVGTEAFFGQGTRLTVV.

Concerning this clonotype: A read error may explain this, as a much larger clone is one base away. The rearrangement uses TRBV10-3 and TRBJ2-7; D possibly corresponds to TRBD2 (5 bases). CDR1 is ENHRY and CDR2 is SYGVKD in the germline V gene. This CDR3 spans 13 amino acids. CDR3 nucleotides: TGTGCCACCAGTGAGGGTCAAAGCGACGAGCAGTACTTC. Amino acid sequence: CATSEGQSDEQYF.

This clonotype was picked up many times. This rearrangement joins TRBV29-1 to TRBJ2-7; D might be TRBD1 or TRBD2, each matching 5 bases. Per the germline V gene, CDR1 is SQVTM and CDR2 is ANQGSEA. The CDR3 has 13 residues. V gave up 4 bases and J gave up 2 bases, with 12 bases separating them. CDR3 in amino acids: CSVVGGATYEQYF. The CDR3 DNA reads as TGCAGCGTTGTTGGGGGAGCAACCTACGAGCAGTACTTC.

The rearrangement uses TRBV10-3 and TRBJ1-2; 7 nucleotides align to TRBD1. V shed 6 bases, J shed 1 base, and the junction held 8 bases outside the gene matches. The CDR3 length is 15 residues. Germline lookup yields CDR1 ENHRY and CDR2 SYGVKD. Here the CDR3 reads CAISPDRIINYGYTF. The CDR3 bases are TGTGCCATCAGCCCGGACAGGATTATTAACTATGGCTACACCTTC.

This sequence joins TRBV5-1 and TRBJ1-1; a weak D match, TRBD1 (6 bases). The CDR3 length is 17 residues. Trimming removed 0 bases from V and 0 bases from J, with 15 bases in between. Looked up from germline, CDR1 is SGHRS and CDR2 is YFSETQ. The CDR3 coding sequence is TGCGCCAGCAGCTTGGAACGACAGGAATCTATGAACACTGAAGCTTTCTTT. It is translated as CASSLERQESMNTEAFF.

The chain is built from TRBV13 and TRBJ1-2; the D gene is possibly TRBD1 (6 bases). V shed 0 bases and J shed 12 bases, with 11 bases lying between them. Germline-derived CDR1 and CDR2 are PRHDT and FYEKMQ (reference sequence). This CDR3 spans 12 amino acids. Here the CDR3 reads CASSLGDSGNTF. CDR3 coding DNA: TGTGCCAGCAGCTTAGGGGACAGTGGAAACACCTTC.

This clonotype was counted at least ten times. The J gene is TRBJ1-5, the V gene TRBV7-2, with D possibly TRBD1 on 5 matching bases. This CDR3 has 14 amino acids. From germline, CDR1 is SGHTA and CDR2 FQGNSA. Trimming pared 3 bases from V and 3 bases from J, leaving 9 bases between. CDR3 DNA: TGTGCCAGCAGCTTTAGACAGACCAATCAGCCCCAGCATTTT. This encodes CASSFRQTNQPQHF. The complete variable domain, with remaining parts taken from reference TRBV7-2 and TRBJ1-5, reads GAGVSQSPSNKVTEKGKDVELRCDPISGHTALYWYRQSLGQGLEFLIYFQGNSAPDKSGLPSDRFSAERTGGSVSTLTIQRTQQEDSAVYLCASSFRQTNQPQHFGDGTRLSIL.

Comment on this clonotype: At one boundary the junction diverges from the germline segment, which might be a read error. In DNA form, the CDR3 reads TGTGCCAGTAGTGGAGTCGACTATGACTACACCTTC. Its translation: CASSGVDYDYTF. The rearrangement uses TRBV19 and TRBJ1-2; D unresolved. The CDR3 contains 12 residues. Germline V CDR1 and CDR2: LNHDA, SQIVND (reference sequence).

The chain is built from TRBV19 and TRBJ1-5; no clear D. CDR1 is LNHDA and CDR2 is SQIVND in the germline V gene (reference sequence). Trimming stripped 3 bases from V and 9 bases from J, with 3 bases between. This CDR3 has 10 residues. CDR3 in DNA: TGTGCCAGTAGTATGCGGCCCCAGCATTTT. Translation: CASSMRPQHF.

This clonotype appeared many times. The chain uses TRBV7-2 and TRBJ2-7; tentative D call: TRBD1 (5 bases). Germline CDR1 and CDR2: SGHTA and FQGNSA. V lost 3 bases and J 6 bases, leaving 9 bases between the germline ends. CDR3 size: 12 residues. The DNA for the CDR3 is TGTGCCAGCAGCTTCCAGGGCAGCGAGCAGTACTTC. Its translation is CASSFQGSEQYF.

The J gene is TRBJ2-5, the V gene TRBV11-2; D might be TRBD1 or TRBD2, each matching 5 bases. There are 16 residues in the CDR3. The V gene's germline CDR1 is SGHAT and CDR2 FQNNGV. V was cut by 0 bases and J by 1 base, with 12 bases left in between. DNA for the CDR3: TGTGCCAGCAGCTTAGACCGGGGACGGATCCAAGAGACCCAGTACTTC. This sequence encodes CASSLDRGRIQETQYF. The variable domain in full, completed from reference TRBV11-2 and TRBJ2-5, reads EAGVAQSPRYKIIEKRQSVAFWCNPISGHATLYWYQQILGQGPKLLIQFQNNGVVDDSQLPKDRFSAERLKGVDSTLKIQPAKLEDSAVYLCASSLDRGRIQETQYFGPGTRLLVL.

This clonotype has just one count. CDR3 DNA sequence: TGTGCCAGCAGTCAAAGTATTTCCTACGAGCAGTACTTC. Encoded protein: CASSQSISYEQYF. This chain links TRBV12-3 or TRBV12-4 with TRBJ2-7; D unclear. The CDR3 is 13 residues long. V was clipped by 5 bases and J by 1 base, with 9 bases between them.

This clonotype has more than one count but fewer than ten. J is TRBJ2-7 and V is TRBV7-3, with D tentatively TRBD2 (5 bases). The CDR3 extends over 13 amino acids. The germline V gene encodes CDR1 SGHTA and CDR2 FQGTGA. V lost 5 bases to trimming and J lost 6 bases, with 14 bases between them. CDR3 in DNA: TGTGCCAGCAGCAGAGGGATCTACAGCGAGCAGTACTTC. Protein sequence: CASSRGIYSEQYF.

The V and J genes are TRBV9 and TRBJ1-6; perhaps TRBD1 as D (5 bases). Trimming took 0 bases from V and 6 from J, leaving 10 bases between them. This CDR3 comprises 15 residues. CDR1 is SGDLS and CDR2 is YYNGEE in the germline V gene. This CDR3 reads CASSVGRGGNSPLHF. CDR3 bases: TGTGCCAGCAGCGTAGGGCGGGGCGGTAATTCACCCCTCCACTTT.

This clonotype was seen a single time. CDR3 region: CASSYLQGGTETQYF. CDR3 in DNA: TGTGCCAGCAGTTACTTACAGGGGGGTACAGAGACCCAGTACTTC. The V call is TRBV6-5, the J call TRBJ2-5; 8 bases are a match to TRBD1. CDR1 and CDR2 from the germline V gene are MNHEY and SVGAGI. V shed 1 base, J shed 4 bases, and the junction held 5 bases outside the gene matches. CDR3 length: 15 amino acids.

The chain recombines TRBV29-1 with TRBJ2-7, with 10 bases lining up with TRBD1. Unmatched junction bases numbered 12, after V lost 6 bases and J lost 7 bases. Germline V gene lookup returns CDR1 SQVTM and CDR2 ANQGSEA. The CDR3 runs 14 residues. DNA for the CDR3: TGCAGCGTGCTACCGGGACAGGGGTGGAATGAGCAGTACTTC. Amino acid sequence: CSVLPGQGWNEQYF.

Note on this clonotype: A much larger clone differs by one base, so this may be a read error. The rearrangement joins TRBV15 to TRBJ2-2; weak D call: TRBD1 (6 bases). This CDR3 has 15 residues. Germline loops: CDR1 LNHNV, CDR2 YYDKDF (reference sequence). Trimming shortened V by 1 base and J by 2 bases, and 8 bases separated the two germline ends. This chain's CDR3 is CATSRGGPNTGELFF. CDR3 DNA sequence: TGTGCCACCAGCAGAGGGGGGCCTAACACCGGGGAGCTGTTTTTT. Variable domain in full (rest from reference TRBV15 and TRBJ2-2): DAMVIQNPRYQVTQFGKPVTLSCSQTLNHNVMYWYQQKSSQAPKLLFHYYDKDFNNEADTPDNFQSRRPNTSFCFLDIRSPGLGDTAMYLCATSRGGPNTGELFFGEGSRLTVL.